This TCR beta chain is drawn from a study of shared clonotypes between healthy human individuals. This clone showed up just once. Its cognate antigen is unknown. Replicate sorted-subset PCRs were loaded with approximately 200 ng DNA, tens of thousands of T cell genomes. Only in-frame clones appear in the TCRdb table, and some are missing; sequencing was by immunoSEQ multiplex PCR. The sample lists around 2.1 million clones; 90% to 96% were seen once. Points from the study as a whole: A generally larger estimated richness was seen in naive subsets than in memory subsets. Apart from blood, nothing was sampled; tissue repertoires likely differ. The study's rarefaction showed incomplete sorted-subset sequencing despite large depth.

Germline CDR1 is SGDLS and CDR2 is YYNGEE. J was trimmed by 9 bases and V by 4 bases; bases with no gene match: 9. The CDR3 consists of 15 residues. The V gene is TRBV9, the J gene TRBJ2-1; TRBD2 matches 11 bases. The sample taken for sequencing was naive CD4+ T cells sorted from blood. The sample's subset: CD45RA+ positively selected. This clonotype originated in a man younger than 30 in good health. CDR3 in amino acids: CASSPPRGTSGEQFF. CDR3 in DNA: TGTGCCAGCAGCCCTCCCCGAGGGACTAGCGGTGAGCAGTTCTTC.